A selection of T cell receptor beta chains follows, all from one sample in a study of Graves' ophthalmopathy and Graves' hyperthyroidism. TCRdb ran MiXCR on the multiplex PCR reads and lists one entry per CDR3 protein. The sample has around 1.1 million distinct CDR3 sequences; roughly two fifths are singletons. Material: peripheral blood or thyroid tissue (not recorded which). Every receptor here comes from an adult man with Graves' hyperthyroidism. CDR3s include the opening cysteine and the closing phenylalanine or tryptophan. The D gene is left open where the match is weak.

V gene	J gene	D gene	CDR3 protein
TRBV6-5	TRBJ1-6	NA	CASSYVTGSAVGSYNSPLHF
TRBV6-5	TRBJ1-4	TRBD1	CASRGTAVNEKLFF
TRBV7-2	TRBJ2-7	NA	CASSITYEQYF
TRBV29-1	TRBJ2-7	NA	CSVPSGTSYEQYF
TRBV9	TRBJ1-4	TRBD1	CASSSGTGPTNEKLFF
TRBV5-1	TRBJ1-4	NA	CASSQQAQNEKLFF
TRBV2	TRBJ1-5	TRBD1	CASSPSSGTGGTQPQHF
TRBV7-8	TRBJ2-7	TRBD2	CASSMGLAGYLWGDEQYF
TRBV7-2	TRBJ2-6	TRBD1	CASSPTTGGAGANVLTF
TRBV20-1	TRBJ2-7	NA	CSGKGSYEQYF
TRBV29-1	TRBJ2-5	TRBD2	CSVEMGGGRQETQYF
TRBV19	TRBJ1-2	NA	CATRWSGARGYTF
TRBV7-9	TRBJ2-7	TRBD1	CASSSPGQGGFSYEQYF
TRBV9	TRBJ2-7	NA	CASSAAGSSSYEQYF
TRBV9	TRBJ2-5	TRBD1	CASSPGTGPQETQYF
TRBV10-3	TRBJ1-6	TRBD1	CAISDGTGDANSPLHF
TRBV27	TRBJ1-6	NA	CASSPPGLLGDSPLHF
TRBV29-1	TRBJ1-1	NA	CSVTTVSAFF
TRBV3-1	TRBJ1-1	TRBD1	CASSQDRQGMNTEAFF
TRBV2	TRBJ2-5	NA	CASKQTQYF
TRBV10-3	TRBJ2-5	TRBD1	CAISKSDRGETQYF
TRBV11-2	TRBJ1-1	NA	CASSLQKLNTEAFF
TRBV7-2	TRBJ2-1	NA	CASSLEGWGTEQFF
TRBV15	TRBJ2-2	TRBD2	CATSRNLPGLAGGYEQFF
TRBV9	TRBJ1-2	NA	CASSVGLGDYGYTF
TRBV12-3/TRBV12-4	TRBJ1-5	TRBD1	CASRLGGTGVQPQHF